This TCR beta chain was recovered during a study of shared clonotypes between healthy human individuals. Study as a whole: Each donor had three CD4 naive, three CD4 memory, two CD8 naive and one CD8 memory plate. Overall study results and limits: There were few donors, and this limited the genetic and exposure-history diversity represented.

With regard to this clone: Its target is not known.

Here immunoSEQ multiplex PCR was the method, and the copy in TCRdb shows in-frame clones only, minus some. The table has about 660,000 clones, around two thirds seen once. The CDR3 is 12 amino acids. Germline V gene data show CDR1 as SQVTM and CDR2 as ANQGSEA. Trimming took 4 bases from V and 3 from J, leaving 9 bases between them. The chain combines TRBV29-1 with TRBJ1-1; D gene ambiguous. The receptor comes from a woman aged 25 to 39 in good health. The specimen was memory CD4+ T cells sorted from blood. Subset: CD45RA-negative fraction. This chain's CDR3 is CSVVRTYTEAFF. As DNA, the CDR3 is TGCAGCGTTGTCCGGACTTACACTGAAGCTTTCTTT.